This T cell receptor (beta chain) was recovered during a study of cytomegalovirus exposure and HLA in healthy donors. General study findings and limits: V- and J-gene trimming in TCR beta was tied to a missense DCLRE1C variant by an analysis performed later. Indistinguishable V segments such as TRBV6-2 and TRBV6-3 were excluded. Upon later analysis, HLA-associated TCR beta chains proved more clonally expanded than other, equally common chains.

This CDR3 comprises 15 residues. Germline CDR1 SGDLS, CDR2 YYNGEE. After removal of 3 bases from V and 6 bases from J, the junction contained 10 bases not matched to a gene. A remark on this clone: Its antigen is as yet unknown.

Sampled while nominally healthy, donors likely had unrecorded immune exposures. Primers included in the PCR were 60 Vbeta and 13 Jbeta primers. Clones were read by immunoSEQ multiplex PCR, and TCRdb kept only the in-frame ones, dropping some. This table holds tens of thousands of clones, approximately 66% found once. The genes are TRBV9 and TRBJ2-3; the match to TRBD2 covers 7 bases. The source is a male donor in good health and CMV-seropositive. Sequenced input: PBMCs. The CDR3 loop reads CASSDGPLGGDTQYF. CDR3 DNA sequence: TGTGCCAGCAGCGACGGGCCTCTGGGGGGGGATACGCAGTATTTT.